These 20 T cell receptor beta chains were all obtained from the same sample, sequenced in a study of T cell responses to AZD1222 COVID-19 vaccine. Sequenced by immunoSEQ multiplex PCR; TCRdb stores in-frame clones only, minus some. The sample comprises 100,000 to 120,000 clones, 94% of which are singletons, and approximately 2.8% rests with the top ten. Material: peripheral blood, obtained 28 days after the second AZD1222 dose. The receptors were sampled from an adult who received the AZD1222 COVID-19 vaccine.

This chain joins TRBV11-2 and TRBJ1-4, with 9 bases matching TRBD1. Germline-derived CDR1 and CDR2 are SGHAT and FQNNGV. Trimming removed 3 bases from V and 8 bases from J; junction bases left unmatched: 7. The CDR3 length is 15 residues. This CDR3 reads CASSFLGQGYEKLFF. In DNA form, the CDR3 reads TGTGCCAGCAGCTTCCTGGGACAGGGATACGAAAAACTGTTTTTT.

The chain joins TRBV6-5 to TRBJ1-2; D is perhaps TRBD1 (5 bases). Germline values: CDR1 MNHEY, CDR2 SVGAGI. V was clipped by 0 bases and J by 4 bases, with 12 bases between them. The CDR3 extends over 15 amino acids. The CDR3 loop reads CASSYSTGTIYGYTF. Written as DNA, the CDR3 is TGTGCCAGCAGTTACTCGACTGGGACCATCTATGGCTACACCTTC.

The chain joins TRBV3-1 (or the pseudogene TRBV3-2) to TRBJ2-3, with D perhaps matching TRBD1 (5 bases). Germline CDR1 is LGHDT and CDR2 is YNNKEL (reference sequence). The ends were cut back, 4 bases at V and 0 bases at J, with 14 bases in the middle. The CDR3 loop spans 16 amino acids. CDR3 amino acids: CASSPLRGTSTDTQYF. The CDR3 DNA reads TGTGCCAGCAGCCCGTTAAGGGGAACTAGCACAGATACGCAGTATTTT.

The chain is built from TRBV11-2 and TRBJ2-7; 9 bases fit TRBD1. Looked up from germline, CDR1 is SGHAT and CDR2 is FQNNGV. Unmatched junction bases numbered 12, after V lost 1 base and J lost 5 bases. The CDR3 is made up of 17 amino acids. The CDR3 protein is CASSLGVVGTGTHEQYF. The CDR3 nucleotides are TGTGCCAGCAGCTTAGGGGTGGTCGGGACAGGGACCCACGAGCAGTACTTC.

This chain joins TRBV24-1 and TRBJ2-4, with 8 bases identical to TRBD1. Per germline, CDR1 KGHDR and CDR2 SFDVKD. The CDR3 has 15 amino acids. V lost 7 bases, J lost 4 bases, and 8 bases stayed unmatched. CDR3 region: CATRVRTGLKNIQYF. For the CDR3, the DNA is TGTGCCACCAGAGTCCGGACAGGGCTAAAAAACATTCAGTACTTC.

The CDR3 reads CASGLRVSGQGYTEAFF. The CDR3 coding sequence is TGTGCTAGTGGTTTGAGAGTATCGGGGCAGGGTTACACTGAAGCTTTCTTT. The chain carries TRBV12-5 and TRBJ1-1; tentative D call: TRBD1 (5 bases). Germline V gene lookup returns CDR1 LGHNT and CDR2 FRNRAP. The CDR3 runs to 17 residues. Deletions cut 2 bases from V and 3 bases from J, with 19 bases between. Supplemented by reference TRBV12-5 and TRBJ1-1, the full variable domain reads DARVTQTPRHKVTEMGQEVTMRCQPILGHNTVFWYRQTMMQGLELLAYFRNRAPLDDSGMPKDRFSAEMPDATLATLKIQPSEPRDSAVYFCASGLRVSGQGYTEAFFGQGTRLTVV.

The chain combines TRBV7-9 with TRBJ1-2; D might be TRBD1 (5 bases). Looked up from germline, CDR1 is SEHNR and CDR2 is FQNEAQ (reference sequence). V shed 3 bases and J shed 4 bases, with 21 bases lying between them. The CDR3 has 17 amino acids. CDR3 sequence reads: CASSFTRHMTVGYGYTF. The CDR3 coding sequence is TGTGCCAGCAGCTTTACTAGACACATGACAGTAGGCTATGGCTACACCTTC.

The chain recombines TRBV6-1 with TRBJ1-5; a weak D match, TRBD1 (5 bases). V lost 3 bases and J 3 bases, leaving 12 bases between the germline ends. CDR1 is MNHNS, CDR2 SASEGT, per germline. This CDR3 has 15 residues. As DNA, the CDR3 is TGTGCCAGCAGTGAGTATTTACAGGACAATCAGCCCCAGCATTTT. It specifies CASSEYLQDNQPQHF.

The rearrangement uses TRBV19 and TRBJ2-7, with 12 bases identical to TRBD2. CDR1 is LNHDA, CDR2 SQIVND, per germline (reference sequence). This CDR3 spans 16 amino acids. V gave up 3 bases and J gave up 5 bases; unmatched junction bases: 8. CDR3 sequence: CASSMTSGSFAHEQYF. CDR3 sequence (DNA): TGTGCCAGTAGTATGACTAGCGGGAGCTTCGCCCACGAGCAGTACTTC. Supplemented by reference TRBV19 and TRBJ2-7, the full variable domain reads DGGITQSPKYLFRKEGQNVTLSCEQNLNHDAMYWYRQDPGQGLRLIYYSQIVNDFQKGDIAEGYSVSREKKESFPLTVTSAQKNPTAFYLCASSMTSGSFAHEQYFGPGTRLTVT.

This sequence joins TRBV2 and TRBJ1-5, with TRBD1 identical over 7 bases. With 9 bases clipped from V and 3 bases from J, the junction kept 5 bases outside the gene matches. This CDR3 is 13 amino acids long. The germline CDR1 and CDR2 sequences are SNHLY and FYNNEI. The CDR3 bases are TGTGCCAGTCAGGGACAGACCAATCAGCCCCAGCATTTT. Residues: CASQGQTNQPQHF.

The chain links TRBV19 to TRBJ1-6; D uncertain. The CDR3 loop spans 20 amino acids. V lost 5 bases and J 0 bases, leaving 23 bases between the germline ends. In germline, CDR1 is LNHDA, CDR2 SQIVND (reference sequence). CDR3 sequence: CASSLYLDGSRSSYNSPLHF. The CDR3, as DNA: TGTGCCAGTAGTCTTTACTTGGACGGATCACGGAGCTCCTATAATTCACCCCTCCACTTT. The variable domain in full, completed from reference TRBV19 and TRBJ1-6, reads DGGITQSPKYLFRKEGQNVTLSCEQNLNHDAMYWYRQDPGQGLRLIYYSQIVNDFQKGDIAEGYSVSREKKESFPLTVTSAQKNPTAFYLCASSLYLDGSRSSYNSPLHFGNGTRLTVT.

The rearrangement links TRBV7-2 to TRBJ2-7; 9 bases fit TRBD1. Germline V gene data show CDR1 as SGHTA and CDR2 as FQGNSA. V dropped 1 base and J dropped 0; count of bases not matched to a gene: 4. This CDR3 region has 16 residues. CDR3 amino acids: CASSLGLGQGSYEQYF. In DNA, the CDR3 is TGTGCCAGCAGCTTAGGTTTGGGACAGGGCTCCTACGAGCAGTACTTC.

This rearrangement joins TRBV19 to TRBJ1-5, with D possibly being TRBD1 (5 bases). V was cut by 0 bases and J by 9 bases, with 9 bases left in between. This CDR3 is 13 amino acids long. Germline CDR1 reads LNHDA; CDR2 reads SQIVND (reference sequence). The chain's CDR3 is CASSIDRVGPQHF. The DNA for the CDR3 is TGTGCCAGTAGTATAGACAGGGTCGGGCCCCAGCATTTT. Combining the CDR3 with reference TRBV19 and TRBJ1-5 gives the whole variable domain DGGITQSPKYLFRKEGQNVTLSCEQNLNHDAMYWYRQDPGQGLRLIYYSQIVNDFQKGDIAEGYSVSREKKESFPLTVTSAQKNPTAFYLCASSIDRVGPQHFGDGTRLSIL.

This clone appeared a single time. This sequence joins TRBV6-5 and TRBJ1-2; D might be TRBD1 (5 bases). Trimming removed 8 bases from V and 4 bases from J, with 11 bases in between. CDR1 is MNHEY and CDR2 is SVGAGI in the germline V gene. The CDR3 is 12 residues long. CDR3 protein: CASGGYGYGYTF. In nucleotides, the CDR3 is TGTGCCAGCGGGGGGTACGGCTATGGCTACACCTTC.

This sequence joins TRBV18 and TRBJ1-2; 8 bases line up with TRBD1. The ends lost 4 bases at V and 2 bases at J; junction bases unmatched: 9. CDR3 length equals 16 residues. From germline, CDR1 is KGHSH and CDR2 LQKENI. For the CDR3, the DNA is TGTGCCAGCTCACTTTCAGGGGGCGGTCAAAACTATGGCTACACCTTC. It specifies CASSLSGGGQNYGYTF.

The V and J genes are TRBV14 and TRBJ2-7; tentatively, D is TRBD1 (5 bases). Germline assignment: CDR1 SGHDN and CDR2 FVKESK. This CDR3 is 13 amino acids long. V gave up 1 base and J gave up 2 bases, with 6 bases separating them. The CDR3, as DNA: TGTGCCAGCAGCCAAGGCAGGGCCTACGAGCAGTACTTC. This gives the protein CASSQGRAYEQYF.

The chain carries TRBV7-9 and TRBJ2-7; D may be TRBD2 (6 bases). V shed 2 bases and J shed 6 bases, with 11 bases lying between them. This CDR3 region has 13 residues. The V gene's germline CDR1 is SEHNR and CDR2 FQNEAQ (reference sequence). The CDR3 DNA reads TGTGCCAGCAGCTTATCGGGAGTTCCCGAGCAGTACTTC. Its translation: CASSLSGVPEQYF. Drawing the rest from reference TRBV7-9 and TRBJ2-7, the complete variable domain is DTGVSQNPRHKITKRGQNVTFRCDPISEHNRLYWYRQTLGQGPEFLTYFQNEAQLEKSRLLSDRFSAERPKGSFSTLEIQRTEQGDSAMYLCASSLSGVPEQYFGPGTRLTVT.

The table lists this clone with a count of one. The CDR3 coding sequence is TGTGCCAGCAGTTACTCCGGGGGCCTGGGGGAAGGCTACACCTTC. Amino acid sequence: CASSYSGGLGEGYTF. This chain joins TRBV6-5 and TRBJ1-2, with D tentatively TRBD1 (6 bases). The length of the CDR3 is 15 residues. V dropped 0 bases and J dropped 8 bases, with 16 bases sitting between them. Per germline, CDR1 MNHEY and CDR2 SVGAGI.

This clone was counted a few times. The chain uses TRBV7-9 and TRBJ2-2; D is possibly TRBD2 (5 bases). The CDR3 contains 14 residues. V was cut by 2 bases and J by 6 bases, with 10 bases left in between. CDR1 is SEHNR, CDR2 FQNEAQ, per germline (reference sequence). The CDR3 region is CASSLFGESGELFF. The CDR3 DNA reads TGTGCCAGCAGCTTATTCGGGGAGTCCGGGGAGCTGTTTTTT. Variable domain in full (rest from reference TRBV7-9 and TRBJ2-2): DTGVSQNPRHKITKRGQNVTFRCDPISEHNRLYWYRQTLGQGPEFLTYFQNEAQLEKSRLLSDRFSAERPKGSFSTLEIQRTEQGDSAMYLCASSLFGESGELFFGEGSRLTVL.

The chain combines TRBV7-8 with TRBJ2-1; 9 bases map to TRBD2. This CDR3 spans 19 amino acids. The germline gives CDR1 SGHVS, CDR2 FQNEAQ. V was pared by 1 base and J by 5 bases, with 15 bases of the junction left unmatched. CDR3 amino acids: CASSLVLRSAGGLDNEQFF. The DNA of the CDR3 is TGTGCCAGCAGCTTAGTGTTGAGGTCGGCGGGGGGGCTAGACAATGAGCAGTTCTTC. Together with reference TRBV7-8 and TRBJ2-1, the CDR3 gives the full variable domain: GAGVSQSPRYKVAKRGQDVALRCDPISGHVSLFWYQQALGQGPEFLTYFQNEAQLDKSGLPSDRFFAERPEGSVSTLKIQRTQQEDSAVYLCASSLVLRSAGGLDNEQFFGPGTRLTVL.